A selection of T cell receptor beta chains follows, all from one sample in a study of cytomegalovirus exposure and HLA in healthy donors. TCRdb keeps only in-frame clones here, not all; method: immunoSEQ multiplex PCR. The sample contains around 120,000 clones, 70% to 80% of which appear only once. The source material was PBMCs. All receptors come from a woman aged 40 to 55 in good health and CMV-seropositive. Each CDR3 is given with its conserved first and last residue. The order of the fields is V gene, CDR3 protein.

v_gene: TRBV30
CDR3aa: CAWTRVMTDTQYF

v_gene: TRBV7-6
CDR3aa: CASSLAEGVYGYTF

v_gene: TRBV7-3
CDR3aa: CASSWTSGTQGEQYF

v_gene: TRBV30
CDR3aa: CAWSVNRPRRGNTEAFF

v_gene: TRBV5-6
CDR3aa: CASSNEQGVETQYF

v_gene: TRBV20-1
CDR3aa: CSAAHGDEQFF

v_gene: TRBV4-1
CDR3aa: CASSPRTVPNTEAFF

v_gene: TRBV4-1
CDR3aa: CASSQEIIGVTQYF

v_gene: TRBV18
CDR3aa: CASSPRQGATDTQYF

v_gene: TRBV2
CDR3aa: CASSEEDPGTGMSLNGYTF

v_gene: TRBV6-1
CDR3aa: CASSERGYEQYF

v_gene: TRBV6-6
CDR3aa: CASSYSGPVNTGELFF

v_gene: TRBV29-1
CDR3aa: CSVVWDRGSQETQYF

v_gene: TRBV5-1
CDR3aa: CASSLEPAANTGELFF

v_gene: TRBV27
CDR3aa: CASSLSPATGNIYGYTF

v_gene: TRBV11-3
CDR3aa: CASSLVIRGGTEAFF

v_gene: TRBV19
CDR3aa: CASSPRSGRAETQYF

v_gene: TRBV4-1
CDR3aa: CASSPGAGRLNANTGELFF

v_gene: TRBV19
CDR3aa: CASSPPGLGGEKLFF

v_gene: TRBV5-1
CDR3aa: CASSLGAGISGNTIYF

v_gene: TRBV29-1
CDR3aa: CSVRLAGNTDTQYF

v_gene: TRBV11-3
CDR3aa: CASSGTSGPSSYNEQFF

v_gene: TRBV5-1
CDR3aa: CASSPGNSGGAETQYF

v_gene: TRBV7-3
CDR3aa: CASRLDRVDTEAFF

v_gene: TRBV5-1
CDR3aa: CASSLGGAQETQYF

v_gene: TRBV5-6
CDR3aa: CASSSGLAGVEQYF

v_gene: TRBV7-2
CDR3aa: CASSLGGALTGELFF

v_gene: TRBV5-1
CDR3aa: CASSLDLTSGGATDTQYF

v_gene: TRBV30
CDR3aa: CAWSVRNSPLHF

v_gene: TRBV29-1
CDR3aa: CSVERGRGYGYTF

v_gene: TRBV4-3
CDR3aa: CASSQDAQGSGEQYF

v_gene: TRBV6-5
CDR3aa: CASTWGTGSETQYF

v_gene: TRBV5-4
CDR3aa: CASSSRDKSINEQFF

v_gene: TRBV4-2
CDR3aa: CASSQDLELAGVWGGEQYF

v_gene: TRBV4-1
CDR3aa: CASSQPSQGSYGYTF

v_gene: TRBV15
CDR3aa: CATSQDRAADTQYF

v_gene: TRBV5-1
CDR3aa: CASSTLDTGYETQYF

v_gene: TRBV11-2
CDR3aa: CASSLDRGQTPWSVGYTF

v_gene: TRBV6-7
CDR3aa: CASSYSRGGEDIQYF

v_gene: TRBV25-1
CDR3aa: CASSGQGFSYEQYF

v_gene: TRBV9
CDR3aa: CASSVALAGPQETQYF

v_gene: TRBV6-5
CDR3aa: CASSPDRVNTEAFF

v_gene: TRBV7-8
CDR3aa: CASSFSRGNTEAFF

v_gene: TRBV11-2
CDR3aa: CASSSAGGNYEQYF

v_gene: TRBV2
CDR3aa: CASTFSKGGSFTGELFF

v_gene: TRBV4-3
CDR3aa: CASSQDSGLAVYEQYF

v_gene: TRBV7-8
CDR3aa: CASSRDRGVSGANVLTF